A selection of T cell receptor beta chains follows, all from one sample in a study of cytomegalovirus exposure and HLA in healthy donors. Clones were sequenced by immunoSEQ multiplex PCR, and TCRdb holds only the in-frame ones, with some missing. This sample carries some 150,000 clones, around 10% of them seen once, and the ten largest clones take less than 2%. The specimen was PBMCs. These receptors were collected from a male donor in good health and CMV-seronegative. Both conserved end residues are part of each CDR3.

v_call: TRBV10-2; j_call: TRBJ2-1; cdr3_length: 15; cdr3_aa: CASSAAGGPYNEQFF
v_call: TRBV10-2; j_call: TRBJ1-1; cdr3_length: 13; cdr3_aa: CASRGQGNTEAFF
v_call: TRBV7-9; j_call: TRBJ2-3; cdr3_length: 18; cdr3_aa: CASSLGSSSGALTDTQYF
v_call: TRBV7-9; j_call: TRBJ1-3; cdr3_length: 14; cdr3_aa: CASSFDRAGNTIYF
v_call: TRBV7-9; j_call: TRBJ2-1; cdr3_length: 16; cdr3_aa: CASSSGTSGVYREQFF
v_call: TRBV18; j_call: TRBJ2-7; cdr3_length: 14; cdr3_aa: CASSAILQGREQYF
v_call: TRBV28; j_call: TRBJ1-2; cdr3_length: 15; cdr3_aa: CASSLANSLNYGYTF
v_call: TRBV5-5; j_call: TRBJ1-1; cdr3_length: 12; cdr3_aa: CASTVSFREAFF
v_call: TRBV29-1; j_call: TRBJ1-4; cdr3_length: 16; cdr3_aa: CSAARDRGPLHEKLFF
v_call: TRBV27; j_call: TRBJ2-5; cdr3_length: 16; cdr3_aa: CASSWTGVTFQETQYF
v_call: TRBV27; j_call: TRBJ1-1; cdr3_length: 16; cdr3_aa: CASSFVNTGANTEAFF
v_call: TRBV28; j_call: TRBJ1-4; cdr3_length: 16; cdr3_aa: CASRPVKGVTNEKLFF
v_call: TRBV27; j_call: TRBJ2-7; cdr3_length: 14; cdr3_aa: CASSFGTSHYEQYF
v_call: TRBV11-2; j_call: TRBJ1-3; cdr3_length: 16; cdr3_aa: CASSQAMGGSGNTIYF
v_call: TRBV5-1; j_call: TRBJ2-1; cdr3_length: 16; cdr3_aa: CASSLDRPNSYNEQFF
v_call: TRBV4-3; j_call: TRBJ2-1; cdr3_length: 16; cdr3_aa: CASSQDSGSSYNEQFF
v_call: TRBV5-1; j_call: TRBJ2-1; cdr3_length: 16; cdr3_aa: CASSLAGLSSYNEQFF
v_call: TRBV10-3; j_call: TRBJ2-7; cdr3_length: 12; cdr3_aa: CAIANRVYEQYF
v_call: TRBV27; j_call: TRBJ2-7; cdr3_length: 13; cdr3_aa: CASSGTSLYEQYF
v_call: TRBV18; j_call: TRBJ1-3; cdr3_length: 15; cdr3_aa: CASSSDRGTGNTIYF
v_call: TRBV2; j_call: TRBJ2-7; cdr3_length: 14; cdr3_aa: CASLSGTKYDEQYF
v_call: TRBV2; j_call: TRBJ2-5; cdr3_length: 13; cdr3_aa: CASSDGGGETQYF
v_call: TRBV4-1; j_call: TRBJ2-2; cdr3_length: 15; cdr3_aa: CASSTSGLNTGELFF
v_call: TRBV15; j_call: TRBJ1-4; cdr3_length: 15; cdr3_aa: CATIPSRQGYEKLFF
v_call: TRBV6-6; j_call: TRBJ1-1; cdr3_length: 11; cdr3_aa: CASGGVTEAFF
v_call: TRBV28; j_call: TRBJ2-3; cdr3_length: 18; cdr3_aa: CASSFHARLADHTDTQYF
v_call: TRBV7-2; j_call: TRBJ2-6; cdr3_length: 19; cdr3_aa: CASSLVRTGPISGANVLTF
v_call: TRBV28; j_call: TRBJ2-6; cdr3_length: 16; cdr3_aa: CASSTGPSSGANVLTF
v_call: TRBV6-1; j_call: TRBJ2-3; cdr3_length: 20; cdr3_aa: CASSDRGELLAGGMSDTQYF
v_call: TRBV28; j_call: TRBJ2-7; cdr3_length: 13; cdr3_aa: CASSLRGDYEQYF
v_call: TRBV4-2; j_call: TRBJ2-7; cdr3_length: 14; cdr3_aa: CASSQNRGSYEQYF
v_call: TRBV13; j_call: TRBJ2-1; cdr3_length: 14; cdr3_aa: CASSLSGLPNEQFF
v_call: TRBV14; j_call: TRBJ2-3; cdr3_length: 18; cdr3_aa: CASSPFATSGIFTDTQYF
v_call: TRBV5-8; j_call: TRBJ1-1; cdr3_length: 16; cdr3_aa: CASSFSPAPGTASFFF
v_call: TRBV6-5; j_call: TRBJ1-1; cdr3_length: 14; cdr3_aa: CASSEWSGDTEAFF
v_call: TRBV7-2; j_call: TRBJ2-7; cdr3_length: 14; cdr3_aa: CASSISGVPYEQYF
v_call: TRBV5-1; j_call: TRBJ2-5; cdr3_length: 13; cdr3_aa: CASSLEQEETQYF
v_call: TRBV7-9; j_call: TRBJ1-1; cdr3_length: 14; cdr3_aa: CASSLVGRDTEAFF
v_call: TRBV19; j_call: TRBJ1-1; cdr3_length: 15; cdr3_aa: CASSIGRGSGTEAFF
v_call: TRBV4-1; j_call: TRBJ1-5; cdr3_length: 14; cdr3_aa: CASSQVPGRQPQHF
v_call: TRBV12-5; j_call: TRBJ1-1; cdr3_length: 15; cdr3_aa: CASGLVTGGSTEAFF
v_call: TRBV5-1; j_call: TRBJ2-2; cdr3_length: 19; cdr3_aa: CASSGQLAGPTANTGELFF
v_call: TRBV4-1; j_call: TRBJ1-5; cdr3_length: 16; cdr3_aa: CASSPGTGYSGQPQHF
v_call: TRBV5-6; j_call: NA; cdr3_length: 17; cdr3_aa: CASSWAGSSQVSYEQYF
v_call: TRBV28; j_call: TRBJ1-2; cdr3_length: 14; cdr3_aa: CASSPGQGVYGYTF
v_call: TRBV9; j_call: TRBJ2-7; cdr3_length: 15; cdr3_aa: CASSVSGTANYEQYF
v_call: TRBV29-1; j_call: TRBJ1-1; cdr3_length: 13; cdr3_aa: CSGGDILNTEAFF
v_call: TRBV7-3; j_call: TRBJ2-1; cdr3_length: 16; cdr3_aa: CASSPSSGRSYNEQFF
v_call: TRBV28; j_call: TRBJ1-6; cdr3_length: 15; cdr3_aa: CASSLSTVGRSPLHF
v_call: TRBV5-6; j_call: TRBJ2-1; cdr3_length: 11; cdr3_aa: CASSNLGEQFF
v_call: TRBV19; j_call: TRBJ1-6; cdr3_length: 15; cdr3_aa: CASSIAVPYNSPLHF
v_call: TRBV7-2; j_call: TRBJ2-3; cdr3_length: 15; cdr3_aa: CASRPRGTDTDTQYF
v_call: TRBV5-6; j_call: TRBJ2-7; cdr3_length: 15; cdr3_aa: CASSGRDRGPYEQYF
v_call: TRBV4-2; j_call: TRBJ1-2; cdr3_length: 16; cdr3_aa: CASSQSLTGINYGYTF
v_call: TRBV2; j_call: TRBJ2-5; cdr3_length: 14; cdr3_aa: CASSRQGGWETQYF
v_call: TRBV29-1; j_call: TRBJ2-7; cdr3_length: 15; cdr3_aa: CSVLGFGTNSYEQYF